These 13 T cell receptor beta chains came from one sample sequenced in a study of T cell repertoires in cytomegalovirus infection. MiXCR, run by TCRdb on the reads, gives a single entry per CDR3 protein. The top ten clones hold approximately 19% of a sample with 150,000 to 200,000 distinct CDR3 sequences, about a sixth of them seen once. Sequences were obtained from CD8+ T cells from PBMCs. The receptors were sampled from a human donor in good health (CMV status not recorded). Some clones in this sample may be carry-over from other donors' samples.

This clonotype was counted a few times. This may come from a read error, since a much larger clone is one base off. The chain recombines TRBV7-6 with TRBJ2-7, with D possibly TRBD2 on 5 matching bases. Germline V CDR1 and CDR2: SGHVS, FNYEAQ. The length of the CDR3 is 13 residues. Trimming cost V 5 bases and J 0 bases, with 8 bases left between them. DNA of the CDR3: TGTGCCAGCAGCCCAGAGGGCTCCTACGAGCAGTACTTC. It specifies CASSPEGSYEQYF.

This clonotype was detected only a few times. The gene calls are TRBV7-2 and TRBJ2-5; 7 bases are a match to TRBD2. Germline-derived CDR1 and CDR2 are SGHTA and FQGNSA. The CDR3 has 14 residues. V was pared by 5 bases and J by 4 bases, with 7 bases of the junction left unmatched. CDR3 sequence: CASSPIGLVETQYF. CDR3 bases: TGTGCCAGCAGCCCAATTGGACTAGTAGAGACCCAGTACTTC.

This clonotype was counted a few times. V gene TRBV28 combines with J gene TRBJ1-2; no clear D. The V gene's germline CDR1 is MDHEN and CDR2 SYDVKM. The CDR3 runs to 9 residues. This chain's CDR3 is CGPCYGYTF. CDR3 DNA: TGTGGGCCCTGCTATGGCTACACCTTC.

The CDR3 DNA sequence: TGCGCCAGCAGCCAGGCGGGGGGGCGACAGGAGCAGTTCTTC. Its protein is CASSQAGGRQEQFF. The rearrangement links TRBV4-1 to TRBJ2-1; the match to TRBD2 covers 9 bases. Germline loops: CDR1 MGHRA, CDR2 YSYEKL. This CDR3 comprises 14 residues. Trimming took 3 bases from V and 10 from J; bases not matched to a gene: 7.

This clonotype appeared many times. CDR3 sequence reads: CASSLGGYTF. The CDR3 region has the DNA TGTGCCAGCAGCTTGGGCGGCTACACCTTC. This chain joins TRBV7-9 and TRBJ1-2; D not certain. The V end was cut by 3 bases, the J end by 8 bases, with 4 bases between. Germline CDR1 and CDR2: SEHNR and FQNEAQ (reference sequence). This CDR3 comprises 10 residues.

The CDR3 protein is CASSLGAQRNQPQHF. The CDR3 coding sequence is TGTGCCAGCAGCTTAGGTGCGCAGCGCAATCAGCCCCAGCATTTT. The chain combines TRBV7-9 with TRBJ1-5; no reliable D call. This CDR3 region has 15 residues. V gave up 1 base and J gave up 2 bases, with 9 bases separating them. Germline CDR1 reads SEHNR; CDR2 reads FQNEAQ (reference sequence).

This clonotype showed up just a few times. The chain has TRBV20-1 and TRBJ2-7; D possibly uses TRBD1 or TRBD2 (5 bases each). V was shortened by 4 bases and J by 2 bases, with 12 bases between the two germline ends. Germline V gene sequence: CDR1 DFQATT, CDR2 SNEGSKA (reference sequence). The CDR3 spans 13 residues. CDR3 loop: CSAIQGATYEQYF. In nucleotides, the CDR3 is TGCAGTGCTATCCAGGGAGCAACCTACGAGCAGTACTTC.

CDR3 loop: CASSLARGRRDEQYF. CDR3 bases: TGTGCCAGCAGCTTAGCAAGAGGGCGCCGAGACGAGCAGTACTTC. The chain recombines TRBV7-9 with TRBJ2-7; D possibly corresponds to TRBD2 (5 bases). The germline V and J ends were trimmed by 0 bases and 5 bases, with 14 bases remaining between them. CDR1 and CDR2 from the germline V gene are SEHNR and FQNEAQ (reference sequence). CDR3 size: 15 residues. Complete variable domain (other parts from reference TRBV7-9 and TRBJ2-7): DTGVSQNPRHKITKRGQNVTFRCDPISEHNRLYWYRQTLGQGPEFLTYFQNEAQLEKSRLLSDRFSAERPKGSFSTLEIQRTEQGDSAMYLCASSLARGRRDEQYFGPGTRLTVT.

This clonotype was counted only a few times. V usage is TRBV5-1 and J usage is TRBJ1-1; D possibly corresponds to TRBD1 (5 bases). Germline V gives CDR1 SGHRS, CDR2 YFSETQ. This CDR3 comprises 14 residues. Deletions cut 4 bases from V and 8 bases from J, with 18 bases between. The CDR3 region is CASSTRDGSNEAFF. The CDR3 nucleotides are TGCGCCAGCAGCACTCGGGACGGTTCGAACGAAGCTTTCTTT.

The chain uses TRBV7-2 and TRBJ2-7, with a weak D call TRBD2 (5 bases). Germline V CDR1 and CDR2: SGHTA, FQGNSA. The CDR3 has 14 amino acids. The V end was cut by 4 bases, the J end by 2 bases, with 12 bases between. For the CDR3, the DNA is TGTGCCAGCAGCTGGGCGCCCGGGGCCTACGAGCAGTACTTC. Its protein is CASSWAPGAYEQYF.

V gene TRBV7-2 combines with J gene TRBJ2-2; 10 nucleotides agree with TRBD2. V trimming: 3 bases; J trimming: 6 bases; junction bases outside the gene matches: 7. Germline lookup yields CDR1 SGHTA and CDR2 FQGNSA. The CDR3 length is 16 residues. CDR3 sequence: CASSFGLAGASGELFF. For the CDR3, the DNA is TGTGCCAGCAGCTTTGGGCTAGCGGGAGCTTCCGGGGAGCTGTTTTTT.

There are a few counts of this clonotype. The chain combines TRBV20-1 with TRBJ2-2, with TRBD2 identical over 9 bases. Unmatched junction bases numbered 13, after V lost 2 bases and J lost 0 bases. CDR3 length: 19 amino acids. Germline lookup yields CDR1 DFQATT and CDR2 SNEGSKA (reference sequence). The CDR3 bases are TGCAGTGCTAGAACCCTCCACCCACTAGCGGGCACGAACACCGGGGAGCTGTTTTTT. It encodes CSARTLHPLAGTNTGELFF.

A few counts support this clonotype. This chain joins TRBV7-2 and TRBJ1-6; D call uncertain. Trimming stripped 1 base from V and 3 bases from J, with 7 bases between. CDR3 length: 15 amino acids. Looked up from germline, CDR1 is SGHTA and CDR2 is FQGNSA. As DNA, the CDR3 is TGTGCCAGCAGCTTAGGGGCTGACTATAATTCACCCCTCCACTTT. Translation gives CASSLGADYNSPLHF.